The present T cell receptor (beta chain) was sequenced within a study of blood T cell repertoires in COVID-19. Overall study context: In each case, the material was cDNA or gDNA derived from T cells, B-cell-depleted T cells, or PBMCs.

Produced via immunoSEQ multiplex PCR; TCRdb's table is partial and in-frame only. The sample lists 110,000 or so clones; 80% to 90% were seen once. Germline V gene data show CDR1 as MNHEY and CDR2 as SVGAGI. Trimming took 7 bases from V and 5 from J; bases not matched to a gene: 7. The CDR3 runs 13 residues. The sequence derives from a woman aged 45-60 years with acute or convalescent COVID-19. Sequenced: peripheral blood. The chain has TRBV6-5 and TRBJ2-7; 8 bases are shared with TRBD1. The CDR3 loop reads CASTPGQAHEQYF. The CDR3 DNA reads TGTGCCAGCACTCCGGGACAGGCCCACGAGCAGTACTTC.